This T cell receptor (beta chain) was sequenced for a study of control samples from healthy donors and cancer patients. Trimming cost V 4 bases and J 1 base, with 15 bases left between them. The length of the CDR3 is 16 residues. Germline CDR1 and CDR2: SGHDT and YYEEEE. Some clones are missing from TCRdb's copy, which holds only in-frame ones; the method was immunoSEQ multiplex PCR. The sample contains about 220,000 clones, around 94% of which appear only once. The TCR sequence derives from a man aged 45-60 years in good health. The rearrangement joins TRBV5-6 to TRBJ2-1, with D perhaps matching TRBD2 (7 bases). Sequencing was carried out using blood. Written as DNA, the CDR3 is TGTGCCAGCAGCCCGTGGGGGCGGGAGTCCTACAATGAGCAGTTCTTC. Its protein is CASSPWGRESYNEQFF.